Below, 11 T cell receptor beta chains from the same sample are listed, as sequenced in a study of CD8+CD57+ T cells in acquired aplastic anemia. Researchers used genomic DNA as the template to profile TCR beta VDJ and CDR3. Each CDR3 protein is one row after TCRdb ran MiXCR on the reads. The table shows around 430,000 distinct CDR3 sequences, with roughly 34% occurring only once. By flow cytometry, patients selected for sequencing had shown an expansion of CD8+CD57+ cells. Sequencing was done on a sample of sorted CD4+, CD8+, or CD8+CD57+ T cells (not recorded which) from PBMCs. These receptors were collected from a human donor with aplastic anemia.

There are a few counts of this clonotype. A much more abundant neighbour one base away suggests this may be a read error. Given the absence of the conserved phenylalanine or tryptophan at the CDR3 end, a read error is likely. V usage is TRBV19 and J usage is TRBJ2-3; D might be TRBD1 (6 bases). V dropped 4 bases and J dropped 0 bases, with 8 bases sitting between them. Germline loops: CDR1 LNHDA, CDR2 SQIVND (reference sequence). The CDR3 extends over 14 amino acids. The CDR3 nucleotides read TGTGCCAGTAGTAGGACAGCTAGCACAGATACGCAGTATATT. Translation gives CASSRTASTDTQYI.

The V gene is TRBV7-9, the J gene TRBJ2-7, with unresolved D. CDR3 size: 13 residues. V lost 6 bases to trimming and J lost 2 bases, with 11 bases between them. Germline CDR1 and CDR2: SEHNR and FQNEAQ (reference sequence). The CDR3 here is CASREVQTYEQYF. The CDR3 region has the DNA TGTGCCAGCAGAGAGGTACAAACCTACGAGCAGTACTTC.

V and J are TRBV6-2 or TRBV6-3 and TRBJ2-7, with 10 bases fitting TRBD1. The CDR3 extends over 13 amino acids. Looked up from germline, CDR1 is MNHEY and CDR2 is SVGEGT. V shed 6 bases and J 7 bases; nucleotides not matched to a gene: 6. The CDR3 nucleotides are TGTGCCAGCAGATATATGGGACAGGGGGAGCAGTACTTC. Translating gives CASRYMGQGEQYF.

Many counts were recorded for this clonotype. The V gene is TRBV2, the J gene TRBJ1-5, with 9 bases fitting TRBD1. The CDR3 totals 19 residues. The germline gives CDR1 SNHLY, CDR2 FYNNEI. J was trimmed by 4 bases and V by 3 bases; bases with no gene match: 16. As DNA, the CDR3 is TGTGCCAGCAGTGACCCACTACTAACAGGGGGCAGTGGGAATCAGCCCCAGCATTTT. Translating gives CASSDPLLTGGSGNQPQHF.

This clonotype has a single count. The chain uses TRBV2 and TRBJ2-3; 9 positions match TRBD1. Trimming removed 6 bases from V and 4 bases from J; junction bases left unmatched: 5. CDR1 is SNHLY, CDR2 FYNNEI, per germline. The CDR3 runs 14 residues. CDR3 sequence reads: CASRLGQGSDTQYF. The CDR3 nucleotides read TGTGCCAGCAGATTGGGACAGGGTTCAGATACGCAGTATTTT.

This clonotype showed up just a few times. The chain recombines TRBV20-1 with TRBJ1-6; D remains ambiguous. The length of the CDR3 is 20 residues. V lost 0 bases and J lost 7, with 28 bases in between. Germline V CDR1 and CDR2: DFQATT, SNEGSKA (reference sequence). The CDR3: CSARDRYKGDTSYRNSPLHF. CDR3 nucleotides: TGCAGTGCTAGAGATCGGTATAAGGGCGACACTTCCTATCGAAATTCACCCCTCCACTTT.

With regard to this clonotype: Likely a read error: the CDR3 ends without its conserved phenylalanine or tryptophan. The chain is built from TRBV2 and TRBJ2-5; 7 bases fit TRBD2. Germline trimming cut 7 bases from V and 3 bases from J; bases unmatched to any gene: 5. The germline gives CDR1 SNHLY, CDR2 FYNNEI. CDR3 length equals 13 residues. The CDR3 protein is CASIFSGEETQYL. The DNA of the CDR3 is TGTGCCAGCATCTTCAGCGGGGAAGAGACCCAGTACCTC.

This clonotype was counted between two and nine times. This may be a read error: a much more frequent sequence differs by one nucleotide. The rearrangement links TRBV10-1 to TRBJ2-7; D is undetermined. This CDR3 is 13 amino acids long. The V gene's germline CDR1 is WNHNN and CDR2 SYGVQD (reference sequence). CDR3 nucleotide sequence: TGCGCCGGAGATGACGGAAGCTCCTACGAGCAGTGCTTC. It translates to CAGDDGSSYEQCF.

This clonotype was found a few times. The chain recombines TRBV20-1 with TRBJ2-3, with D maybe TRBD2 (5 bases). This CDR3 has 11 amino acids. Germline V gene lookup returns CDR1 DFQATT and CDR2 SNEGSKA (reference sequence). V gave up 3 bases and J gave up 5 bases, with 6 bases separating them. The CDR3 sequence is CSAREVDTQYF. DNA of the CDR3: TGCAGTGCTAGGGAGGTAGATACGCAGTATTTT.

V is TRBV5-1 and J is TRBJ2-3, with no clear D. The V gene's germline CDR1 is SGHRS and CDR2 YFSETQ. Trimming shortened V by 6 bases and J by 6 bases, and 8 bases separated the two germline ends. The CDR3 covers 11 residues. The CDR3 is CASMRLDTQYF. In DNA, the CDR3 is TGCGCCAGCATGAGATTGGATACGCAGTATTTT.

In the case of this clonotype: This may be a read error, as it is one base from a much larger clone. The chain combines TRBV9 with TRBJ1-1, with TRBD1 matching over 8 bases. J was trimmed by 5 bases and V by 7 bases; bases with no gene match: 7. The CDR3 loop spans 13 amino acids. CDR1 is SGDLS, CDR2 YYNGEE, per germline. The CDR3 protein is CASGLRQGTEAFF. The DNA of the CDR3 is TGTGCCAGCGGCCTACGACAGGGGACTGAAGCTTTCTTT.